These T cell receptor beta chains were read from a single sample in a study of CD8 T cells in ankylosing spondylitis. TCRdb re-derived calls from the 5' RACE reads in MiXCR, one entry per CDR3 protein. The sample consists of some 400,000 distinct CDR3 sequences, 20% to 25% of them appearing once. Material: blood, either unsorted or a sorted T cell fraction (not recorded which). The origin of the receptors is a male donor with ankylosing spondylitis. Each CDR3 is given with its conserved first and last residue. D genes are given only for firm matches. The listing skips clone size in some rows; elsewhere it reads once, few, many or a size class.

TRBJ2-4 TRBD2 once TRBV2 CASSATSGDSIQYF TGTGCCAGCAGTGCGACTAGCGGAGACTCTATTCAGTACTTC
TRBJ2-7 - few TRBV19 CASRPGVAYEQYF TGTGCCAGTAGACCAGGTGTTGCCTACGAGCAGTACTTC
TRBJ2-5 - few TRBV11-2 CASSFTRRWETQYF TGTGCCAGCAGCTTCACGAGGCGGTGGGAGACCCAGTACTTC
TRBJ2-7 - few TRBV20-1 CSASGGGIRLDEQYF TGCAGTGCTAGTGGTGGTGGGATCCGGTTAGACGAGCAGTACTTC
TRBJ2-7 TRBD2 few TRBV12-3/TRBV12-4 CAIRQREGGEQYF TGTGCCATTCGCCAGCGGGAGGGAGGCGAGCAGTACTTC
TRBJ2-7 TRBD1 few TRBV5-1 CASSLRQGTTREQYF TGCGCCAGCAGCCTTCGACAGGGTACTACTCGCGAGCAGTACTTC
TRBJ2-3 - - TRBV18 CASPPLRRESTDTQYF TGTGCCAGCCCCCCCCTTAGGAGGGAGAGCACAGATACGCAGTATTTT
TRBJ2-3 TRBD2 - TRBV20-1 CSARGMLAGDPDTQYF TGCAGTGCTAGAGGAATGCTAGCGGGAGACCCAGATACGCAGTATTTT
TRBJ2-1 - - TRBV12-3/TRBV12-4 CASSLRVGTGLQFF TGTGCCAGCAGTTTAAGGGTCGGGACGGGTTTACAGTTCTTC
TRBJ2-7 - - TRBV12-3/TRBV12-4 CASSRTERTYEQYF TGTGCCAGCAGTCGGACGGAACGGACCTACGAGCAGTACTTC
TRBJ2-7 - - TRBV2 CASCAGRLTGTRPYEQYF TGTGCCAGCTGCGCCGGTAGACTGACCGGGACTCGTCCCTACGAGCAGTACTTC
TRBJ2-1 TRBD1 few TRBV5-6 CASSRAGTGVYNEQFF TGTGCCAGCAGTCGAGCCGGGACAGGGGTCTACAATGAGCAGTTCTTC
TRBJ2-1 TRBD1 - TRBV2 CASEPGQGAGNEQFF TGTGCCAGCGAACCGGGACAGGGGGCGGGCAATGAGCAGTTCTTC
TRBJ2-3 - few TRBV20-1 CSARLAGRGNTDTQYF TGCAGTGCTAGATTAGCCGGGAGAGGCAACACAGATACGCAGTATTTT
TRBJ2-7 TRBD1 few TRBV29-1 CSATGTDYLYEQYF TGCAGCGCTACGGGGACAGACTACCTCTACGAGCAGTACTTC
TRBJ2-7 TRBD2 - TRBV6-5 CASSYSPGGGYEQYF TGTGCCAGCAGTTACTCTCCGGGAGGGGGCTACGAGCAGTACTTC
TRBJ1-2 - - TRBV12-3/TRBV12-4 CASSSGDPYGYTF TGTGCCAGCAGTTCTGGGGATCCGTATGGCTACACCTTC
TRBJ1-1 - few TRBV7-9 CASSPHGGTEAFF TGTGCCAGCAGCCCCCACGGGGGCACTGAAGCTTTCTTT
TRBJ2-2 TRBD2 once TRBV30 CAWKGTSGDTGELFF TGTGCCTGGAAGGGGACTAGCGGGGACACCGGGGAGCTGTTTTTT
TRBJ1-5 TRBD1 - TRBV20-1 CSARRAGGSNQPQHF TGCAGTGCTAGGCGGGCAGGGGGTAGCAATCAGCCCCAGCATTTT
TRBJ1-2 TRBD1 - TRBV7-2 CASSPGQYNYGYTF TGTGCCAGCAGCCCGGGACAGTACAACTATGGCTACACCTTC
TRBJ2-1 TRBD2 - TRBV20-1 CSARPGLAGDNEQFF TGCAGTGCTAGACCGGGACTAGCGGGGGACAATGAGCAGTTCTTC
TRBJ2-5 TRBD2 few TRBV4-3 CASSQVTSGEETQYF TGCGCCAGCAGCCAAGTTACTAGCGGAGAAGAGACCCAGTACTTC
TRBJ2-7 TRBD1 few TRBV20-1 CSAGGGTGFFDEQYF TGCAGTGCTGGAGGGGGGACAGGGTTCTTCGACGAGCAGTACTTC